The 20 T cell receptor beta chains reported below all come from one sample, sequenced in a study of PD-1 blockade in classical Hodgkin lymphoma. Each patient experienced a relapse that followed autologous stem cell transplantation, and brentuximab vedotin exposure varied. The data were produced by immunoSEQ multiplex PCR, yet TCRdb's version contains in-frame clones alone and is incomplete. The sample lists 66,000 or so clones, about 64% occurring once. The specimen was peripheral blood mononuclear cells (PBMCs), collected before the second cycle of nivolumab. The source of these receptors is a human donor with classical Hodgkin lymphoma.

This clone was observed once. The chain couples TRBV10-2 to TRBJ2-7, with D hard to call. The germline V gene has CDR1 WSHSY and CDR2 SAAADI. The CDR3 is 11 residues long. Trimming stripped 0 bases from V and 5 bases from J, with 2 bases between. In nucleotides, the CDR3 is TGCGCCAGCAGTGAGTCGAACGAGCAGTACTTC. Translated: CASSESNEQYF.

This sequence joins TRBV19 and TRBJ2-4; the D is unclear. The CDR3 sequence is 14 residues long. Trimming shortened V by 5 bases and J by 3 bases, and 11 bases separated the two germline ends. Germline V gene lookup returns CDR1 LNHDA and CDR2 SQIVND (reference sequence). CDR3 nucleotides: TGTGCCAGTAGTGTCATATATGGCAAAAACATTCAGTACTTC. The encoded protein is CASSVIYGKNIQYF.

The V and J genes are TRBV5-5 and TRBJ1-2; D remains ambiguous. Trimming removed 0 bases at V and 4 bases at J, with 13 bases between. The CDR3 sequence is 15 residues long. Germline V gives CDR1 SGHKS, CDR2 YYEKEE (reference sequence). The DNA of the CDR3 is TGTGCCAGCAGCTTGGACAGATTAACCCGCTATGGCTACACCTTC. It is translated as CASSLDRLTRYGYTF.

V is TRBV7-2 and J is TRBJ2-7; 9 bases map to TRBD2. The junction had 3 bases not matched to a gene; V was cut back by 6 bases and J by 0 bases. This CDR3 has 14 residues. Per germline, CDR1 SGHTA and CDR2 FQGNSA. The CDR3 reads CASRKREVSYEQYF. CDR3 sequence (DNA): TGTGCCAGCAGAAAGCGGGAGGTCTCCTACGAGCAGTACTTC.

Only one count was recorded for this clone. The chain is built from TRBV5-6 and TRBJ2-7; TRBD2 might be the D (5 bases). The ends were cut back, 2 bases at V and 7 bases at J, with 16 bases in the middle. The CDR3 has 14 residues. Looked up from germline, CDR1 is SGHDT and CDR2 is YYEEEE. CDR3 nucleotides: TGTGCCAGCAGCTTAGGTGTGGGAGCCCCAGAGCAGTACTTC. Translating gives CASSLGVGAPEQYF.

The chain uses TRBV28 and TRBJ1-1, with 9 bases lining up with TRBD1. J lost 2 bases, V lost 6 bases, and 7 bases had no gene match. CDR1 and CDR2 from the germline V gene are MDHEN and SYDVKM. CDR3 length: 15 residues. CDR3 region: CASRGRGQGNTEAFF. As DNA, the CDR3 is TGTGCCAGCAGAGGGCGGGGACAGGGAAACACTGAAGCTTTCTTT.

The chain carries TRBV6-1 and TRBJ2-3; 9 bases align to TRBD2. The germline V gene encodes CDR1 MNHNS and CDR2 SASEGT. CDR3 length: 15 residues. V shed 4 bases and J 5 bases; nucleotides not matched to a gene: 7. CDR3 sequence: CASSAVAGVGDTQYF. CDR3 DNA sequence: TGTGCCAGCAGTGCGGTAGCGGGGGTCGGAGATACGCAGTATTTT.

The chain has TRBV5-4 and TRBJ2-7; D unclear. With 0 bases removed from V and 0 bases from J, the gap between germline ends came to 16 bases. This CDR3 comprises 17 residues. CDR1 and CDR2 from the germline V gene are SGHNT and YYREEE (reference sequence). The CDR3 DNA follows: TGTGCCAGCAGCTTGGGGTGGGGAAACCCGGGCTCCTACGAGCAGTACTTC. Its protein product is CASSLGWGNPGSYEQYF.

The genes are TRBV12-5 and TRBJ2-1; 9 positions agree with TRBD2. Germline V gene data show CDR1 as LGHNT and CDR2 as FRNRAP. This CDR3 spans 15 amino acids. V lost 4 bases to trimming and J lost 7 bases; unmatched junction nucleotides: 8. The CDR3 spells CASGSSSGIWNEQFF. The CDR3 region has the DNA TGTGCTAGTGGTTCGTCTAGCGGGATATGGAATGAGCAGTTCTTC.

The CDR3 DNA follows: TGTGCCAGCAGTGAAGCGGTAGCAGTACATCCGGACAATGAGCAGTTCTTC. Protein product: CASSEAVAVHPDNEQFF. The gene calls are TRBV6-1 and TRBJ2-1, with no clear D. CDR3 length equals 17 residues. V dropped 0 bases and J dropped 5 bases, with 17 bases sitting between them. From germline, CDR1 is MNHNS and CDR2 SASEGT.

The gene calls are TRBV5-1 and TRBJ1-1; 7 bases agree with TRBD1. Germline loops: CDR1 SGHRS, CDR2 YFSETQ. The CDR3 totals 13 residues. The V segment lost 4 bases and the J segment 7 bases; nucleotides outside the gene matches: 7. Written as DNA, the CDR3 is TGCGCCAGCAGCGGGGACAGTGGGAGTGAAGCTTTCTTT. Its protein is CASSGDSGSEAFF.

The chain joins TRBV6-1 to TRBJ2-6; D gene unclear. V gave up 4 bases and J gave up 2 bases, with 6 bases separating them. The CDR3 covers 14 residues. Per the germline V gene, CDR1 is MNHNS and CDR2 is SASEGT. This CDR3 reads CASSVNTGANVLTF. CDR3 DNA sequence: TGTGCCAGCAGTGTGAACACTGGGGCCAACGTCCTGACTTTC.

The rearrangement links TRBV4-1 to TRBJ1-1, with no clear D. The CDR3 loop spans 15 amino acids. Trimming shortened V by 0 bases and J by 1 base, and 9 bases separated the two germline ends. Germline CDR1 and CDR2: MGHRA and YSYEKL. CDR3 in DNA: TGCGCCAGCAGCCAAGAGGGCAGCTCGAACACTGAAGCTTTCTTT. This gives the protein CASSQEGSSNTEAFF.

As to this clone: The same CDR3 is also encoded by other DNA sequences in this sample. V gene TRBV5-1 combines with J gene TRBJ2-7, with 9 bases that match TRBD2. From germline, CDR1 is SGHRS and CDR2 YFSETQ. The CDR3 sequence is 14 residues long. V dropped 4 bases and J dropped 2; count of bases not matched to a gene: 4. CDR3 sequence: CASSTGLAPYEQYF. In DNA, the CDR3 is TGCGCCAGCAGCACGGGACTAGCCCCCTACGAGCAGTACTTC.

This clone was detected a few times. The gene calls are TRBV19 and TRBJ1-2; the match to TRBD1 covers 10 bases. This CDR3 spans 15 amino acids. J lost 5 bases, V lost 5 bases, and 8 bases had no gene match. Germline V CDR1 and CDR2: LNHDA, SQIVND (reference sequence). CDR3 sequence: CASSSPGQGLYGYTF. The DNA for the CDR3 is TGTGCCAGTAGTTCGCCGGGACAGGGGCTTTATGGCTACACCTTC.

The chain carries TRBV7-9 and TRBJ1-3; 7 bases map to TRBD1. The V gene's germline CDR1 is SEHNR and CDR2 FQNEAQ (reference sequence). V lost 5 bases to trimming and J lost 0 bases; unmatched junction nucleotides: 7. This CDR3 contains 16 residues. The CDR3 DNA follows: TGTGCCAGCAGCCCAAGGGGGCAGAGCTCTGGAAACACCATATATTTT. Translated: CASSPRGQSSGNTIYF.

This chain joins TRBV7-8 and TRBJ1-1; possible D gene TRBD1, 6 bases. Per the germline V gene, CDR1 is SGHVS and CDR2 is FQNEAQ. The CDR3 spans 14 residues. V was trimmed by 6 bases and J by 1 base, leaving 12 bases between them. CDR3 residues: CASSWGHQNTEAFF. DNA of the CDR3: TGTGCCAGCAGTTGGGGGCATCAGAACACTGAAGCTTTCTTT. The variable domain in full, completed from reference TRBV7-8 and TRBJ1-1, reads GAGVSQSPRYKVAKRGQDVALRCDPISGHVSLFWYQQALGQGPEFLTYFQNEAQLDKSGLPSDRFFAERPEGSVSTLKIQRTQQEDSAVYLCASSWGHQNTEAFFGQGTRLTVV.

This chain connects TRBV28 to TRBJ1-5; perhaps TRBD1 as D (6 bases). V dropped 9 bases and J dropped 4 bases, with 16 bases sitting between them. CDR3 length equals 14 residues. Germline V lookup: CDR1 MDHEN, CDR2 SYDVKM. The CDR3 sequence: CASSTGFSNQPQHF. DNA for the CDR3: TGTGCCAGTTCGACAGGATTCTCTAATCAGCCCCAGCATTTT.

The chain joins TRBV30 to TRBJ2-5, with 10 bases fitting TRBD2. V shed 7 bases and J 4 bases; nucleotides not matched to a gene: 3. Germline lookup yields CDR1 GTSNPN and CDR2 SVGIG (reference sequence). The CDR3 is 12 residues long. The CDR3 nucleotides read TGTGCCTTAGCGGGAGGTGGAGAGACCCAGTACTTC. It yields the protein CALAGGGETQYF.

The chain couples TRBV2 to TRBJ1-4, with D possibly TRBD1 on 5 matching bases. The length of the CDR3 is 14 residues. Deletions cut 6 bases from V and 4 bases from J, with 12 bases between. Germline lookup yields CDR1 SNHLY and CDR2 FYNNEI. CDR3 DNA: TGTGCCAGCAGGCTACAGGCCGGTAATGAAAAACTGTTTTTT. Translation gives CASRLQAGNEKLFF.